One sample yielded the 29 T cell receptor beta chains listed below, sequenced in a study of cytomegalovirus exposure and HLA in healthy donors. The assay was immunoSEQ multiplex PCR, and TCRdb's table has in-frame clones only and misses some. The sample lists 78,000 or so clones, 94% occurring once. Sequencing was done on a sample of PBMCs. The source is a woman in her late teens or twenties in good health and CMV-seropositive.

This CDR3 reads CASSSITGQGWRYGYTF. CDR3 DNA sequence: TGTGCCAGCAGTTCCATCACTGGACAGGGCTGGAGGTATGGCTACACCTTC. This chain uses TRBV28 with TRBJ1-2; 8 bases fit TRBD1. Germline CDR1 reads MDHEN; CDR2 reads SYDVKM. CDR3 length: 17 residues. Trimming at V came to 4 bases and at J to 5 bases, leaving 15 bases not matched to a gene.

This clone was recorded a few times. J is TRBJ2-3 and V is TRBV6-5; TRBD1 is a possible D gene (5 bases). Germline CDR1 MNHEY, CDR2 SVGAGI. The CDR3 has 15 residues. The V end lost 6 bases, the J end lost 4 bases, and 17 bases lay between the germline ends. For the CDR3, the DNA is TGTGCCAGCAGACTCACGGTCCACAGGTCAGATACGCAGTATTTT. It translates to CASRLTVHRSDTQYF.

On this clone: Other nucleotide sequences from this sample produce the same CDR3. The chain carries TRBV5-6 and TRBJ1-2, with a possible D match to TRBD1 (5 bases). The V end lost 0 bases, the J end lost 4 bases, and 7 bases lay between the germline ends. The germline CDR1 and CDR2 sequences are SGHDT and YYEEEE. The CDR3 covers 13 residues. As DNA, the CDR3 is TGTGCCAGCAGCTTGGGGGGCAGCTATGGCTACACCTTC. This encodes CASSLGGSYGYTF.

This rearrangement joins TRBV4-2 to TRBJ1-3; 10 bases are shared with TRBD1. The ends lost 1 base at V and 4 bases at J; junction bases unmatched: 4. Looked up from germline, CDR1 is LGHNA and CDR2 is YNFKEQ. The length of the CDR3 is 16 residues. CDR3 sequence: CASSQADRGLGNTIYF. CDR3 DNA sequence: TGTGCCAGCAGCCAAGCTGACAGGGGGCTGGGAAACACCATATATTTT.

The chain carries TRBV7-2 and TRBJ2-1; maybe TRBD1 (5 bases). Trimming left V 4 bases short and J 4 bases short, with 8 bases between. Germline CDR1 and CDR2: SGHTA and FQGNSA. The CDR3 is 13 residues long. The CDR3 is CASSSRQYNEQFF. The CDR3 nucleotides are TGTGCCAGCAGCTCGAGACAGTACAATGAGCAGTTCTTC.

This clone has a single count. This chain connects TRBV5-4 to TRBJ2-1; 9 bases line up with TRBD1. The CDR3 totals 14 residues. Losses at the gene ends were 4 bases for V and 8 bases for J; bases not matched to a gene: 7. Germline V CDR1 and CDR2: SGHNT, YYREEE (reference sequence). The CDR3 region has the DNA TGTGCCAGCAGCCCCGGACAGGGGAGGGATGAGCAGTTCTTC. This encodes CASSPGQGRDEQFF.

This chain joins TRBV2 and TRBJ2-6; D possibly corresponds to TRBD1 (5 bases). The CDR3 consists of 16 residues. Deletions cut 7 bases from V and 0 bases from J, with 13 bases between. The germline gives CDR1 SNHLY, CDR2 FYNNEI. The CDR3 bases are TGTGCCAGCAAGTCCGACAGAAGCTCTGGGGCCAACGTCCTGACTTTC. Its protein product is CASKSDRSSGANVLTF.

The CDR3, as DNA: TGTGCCAGCAGCTGGGGACTAGCGGACAATGAGCAGTTCTTC. Translated, it gives CASSWGLADNEQFF. V usage is TRBV5-4 and J usage is TRBJ2-1, with 11 bases identical to TRBD2. The CDR3 is 14 residues long. Germline CDR1 reads SGHNT; CDR2 reads YYREEE (reference sequence). The ends lost 3 bases at V and 5 bases at J; junction bases unmatched: 1.

By share, this clone ranks as medium-sized. The gene calls are TRBV28 and TRBJ2-2; 11 bases are a match to TRBD2. The V gene end was trimmed by 4 bases and the J gene end by 0 bases; junction bases not matched to a gene: 16. The CDR3 is 21 residues long. Germline CDR1 and CDR2: MDHEN and SYDVKM. The CDR3 protein is CASSSRIRDSGRASNTGELFF. CDR3 DNA sequence: TGTGCCAGCAGTTCTCGGATTCGAGATAGCGGGAGGGCCTCGAACACCGGGGAGCTGTTTTTT. The variable domain in full, with the rest retrieved from reference TRBV28 and TRBJ2-2, is DVKVTQSSRYLVKRTGEKVFLECVQDMDHENMFWYRQDPGLGLRLIYFSYDVKMKEKGDIPEGYSVSREKKERFSLILESASTNQTSMYLCASSSRIRDSGRASNTGELFFGEGSRLTVL.

The chain links TRBV5-1 to TRBJ2-1, with 9 positions matching TRBD1. J lost 7 bases, V lost 7 bases, and 9 bases had no gene match. The germline gives CDR1 SGHRS, CDR2 YFSETQ. This CDR3 contains 14 residues. CDR3 sequence (DNA): TGCGCCAGCGCTACAGGGGGCGGTCTAAATGAGCAGTTCTTC. Amino acid sequence: CASATGGGLNEQFF.

This clone was seen a single time. V and J are TRBV28 and TRBJ1-6; 7 bases match TRBD1. Germline lookup yields CDR1 MDHEN and CDR2 SYDVKM. Trimming removed 7 bases from V and 5 bases from J; junction bases left unmatched: 8. CDR3 length: 15 residues. The CDR3: CASTQTGEDNSPLHF. DNA for the CDR3: TGTGCCAGCACCCAAACAGGGGAAGATAATTCACCCCTCCACTTT.

The V call is TRBV19, the J call TRBJ2-1; TRBD2 agrees at 9 bases. Germline V gene data show CDR1 as LNHDA and CDR2 as SQIVND (reference sequence). V shed 3 bases, J shed 7 bases, and the junction held 13 bases outside the gene matches. The CDR3 runs 17 residues. The CDR3 nucleotides read TGTGCCAGTAGTATTCGGGGCGGCGGGGGGGCAGGTAATGAGCAGTTCTTC. Translating gives CASSIRGGGGAGNEQFF.

This chain links TRBV10-3 with TRBJ1-1, with D possibly being TRBD1 (6 bases). CDR1 ENHRY and CDR2 SYGVKD come from the germline V gene. CDR3 length: 14 amino acids. The V end lost 9 bases, the J end lost 4 bases, and 18 bases lay between the germline ends. The CDR3 here is CAIAPQTGTTEAFF. As DNA, the CDR3 is TGTGCCATTGCGCCCCAAACAGGGACCACTGAAGCTTTCTTT.

This clone was counted a single time. V is TRBV2 and J is TRBJ1-4; D might be TRBD1 (6 bases). This CDR3 comprises 17 residues. Trimming took off 0 bases at V and 1 base at J, with 12 bases between the two ends. Germline V gene sequence: CDR1 SNHLY, CDR2 FYNNEI. CDR3 protein: CASSEAPGGKTNEKLFF. CDR3 coding DNA: TGTGCCAGCAGTGAAGCGCCGGGGGGCAAAACTAATGAAAAACTGTTTTTT. Supplemented by reference TRBV2 and TRBJ1-4, the full variable domain reads EPEVTQTPSHQVTQMGQEVILRCVPISNHLYFYWYRQILGQKVEFLVSFYNNEISEKSEIFDDQFSVERPDGSNFTLKIRSTKLEDSAMYFCASSEAPGGKTNEKLFFGSGTQLSVL.

This CDR3 reads CASSETGVKYEQYF. CDR3 in DNA: TGTGCCAGCAGTGAGACAGGGGTGAAATACGAGCAGTACTTC. The chain combines TRBV25-1 with TRBJ2-7, with TRBD1 identical over 8 bases. J gave up 4 bases and V 3 bases, and 5 bases lay outside the gene matches. The CDR3 is 14 residues long. Germline assignment: CDR1 MGHDK and CDR2 SYGVNS.

The chain uses TRBV5-8 and TRBJ2-6, with D perhaps matching TRBD2 (5 bases). The ends were cut back, 4 bases at V and 4 bases at J, with 15 bases in the middle. The CDR3 totals 16 residues. From germline, CDR1 is SGHTS and CDR2 YDEGEE. In DNA form, the CDR3 reads TGTGCCAGCAGCCCAACGATCGGGGTAGGGGCCAACGTCCTGACTTTC. It specifies CASSPTIGVGANVLTF.

The rearrangement joins TRBV6-5 to TRBJ1-1; tentative D call: TRBD1 (6 bases). This CDR3 spans 14 amino acids. CDR1 and CDR2 from the germline V gene are MNHEY and SVGAGI. Trimming removed 2 bases from V and 8 bases from J, with 15 bases in between. DNA for the CDR3: TGTGCCAGCAGTTACGCCCCCGGACAGCCAGAAGCTTTCTTT. Its protein product is CASSYAPGQPEAFF.

The rearrangement joins TRBV5-1 to TRBJ2-2; 16 nucleotides match TRBD2. Germline CDR1 is SGHRS and CDR2 is YFSETQ. The CDR3 spans 18 residues. V shed 4 bases and J 5 bases; nucleotides not matched to a gene: 8. The CDR3 reads CASSPGTSGGAWTGELFF. As DNA, the CDR3 is TGCGCCAGCAGCCCCGGGACTAGCGGGGGGGCATGGACCGGGGAGCTGTTTTTT.

The chain has TRBV30 and TRBJ1-5; D uncertain. Trimming pared 0 bases from V and 1 base from J, leaving 4 bases between. Germline V gene lookup returns CDR1 GTSNPN and CDR2 SVGIG (reference sequence). The CDR3 spans 13 residues. CDR3 in amino acids: CAWSVLSNQPQHF. In DNA form, the CDR3 reads TGTGCCTGGAGTGTACTAAGCAATCAGCCCCAGCATTTT.

The chain combines TRBV21-1 with TRBJ2-1; the D segment call TRBD2 is taken from the table without a DNA check. TRBV21-1 is deemed a pseudogene. The CDR3 has 17 amino acids. The CDR3 DNA reads TGTGCCAGCAGCAAAGTAGCGGGATTAGCGGGAGTCCATGAGCAGTTCTTC. Translated: CASSKVAGLAGVHEQFF.

This chain joins TRBV25-1 and TRBJ1-1, with 7 bases that match TRBD1. J lost 7 bases, V lost 6 bases, and 8 bases had no gene match. This CDR3 spans 13 amino acids. In germline, CDR1 is MGHDK, CDR2 SYGVNS. For the CDR3, the DNA is TGTGCCAGCAGAGTGACAGGGTCATTTGAAGCTTTCTTT. It encodes CASRVTGSFEAFF.

The chain is built from TRBV18 and TRBJ1-4; maybe TRBD1 (5 bases). CDR3 size: 18 residues. CDR1 is KGHSH and CDR2 is LQKENI in the germline V gene. V dropped 2 bases and J dropped 2 bases, with 18 bases sitting between them. CDR3 in DNA: TGTGCCAGCTCACCAGAAAGCGGGGCTGAGGGGACTAATGAAAAACTGTTTTTT. It specifies CASSPESGAEGTNEKLFF.

The chain has TRBV5-1 and TRBJ1-3; D remains ambiguous. The CDR3 length is 15 residues. CDR1 is SGHRS and CDR2 is YFSETQ in the germline V gene. The germline V and J ends were trimmed by 2 bases and 1 base, with 10 bases remaining between them. CDR3 nucleotides: TGCGCCAGCAGCTTAACCGACGGGTCTGGAAACACCATATATTTT. Protein sequence: CASSLTDGSGNTIYF.

This chain connects TRBV6-6 to TRBJ1-2, with TRBD1 identical over 9 bases. This CDR3 has 13 amino acids. J gave up 12 bases and V 0 bases, and 5 bases lay outside the gene matches. CDR1 and CDR2 from the germline V gene are MNHNY and SVGAGI (reference sequence). CDR3 DNA sequence: TGTGCCAGCAGTTACTCGGGACAGGGTGTGGACACCTTC. Its translation is CASSYSGQGVDTF.

Written as DNA, the CDR3 is TGTGCCAGCAGGGGACAGGGGTGGAACTATGGCTACACCTTC. This sequence encodes CASRGQGWNYGYTF. The gene calls are TRBV6-1 and TRBJ1-2, with 10 bases fitting TRBD1. This CDR3 spans 14 amino acids. V gave up 6 bases and J gave up 2 bases; unmatched junction bases: 3. Germline CDR1 MNHNS, CDR2 SASEGT.

The chain links TRBV9 to TRBJ2-5, with unresolved D. The V end was cut by 3 bases, the J end by 7 bases, with 16 bases between. Germline-derived CDR1 and CDR2 are SGDLS and YYNGEE. CDR3 length: 14 residues. The CDR3 DNA follows: TGTGCCAGCAGCGCACCGGGTCCGTATCCGACCCAGTACTTC. Encoded protein: CASSAPGPYPTQYF. Using reference TRBV9 and TRBJ2-5 for the parts outside the CDR3, the full variable domain is DSGVTQTPKHLITATGQRVTLRCSPRSGDLSVYWYQQSLDQGLQFLIQYYNGEERAKGNILERFSAQQFPDLHSELNLSSLELGDSALYFCASSAPGPYPTQYFGPGTRLLVL.

The count of this clone is one. The genes are TRBV28 and TRBJ2-6; no clear D. CDR3 length: 15 residues. CDR1 and CDR2 from the germline V gene are MDHEN and SYDVKM. With 2 bases removed from V and 0 bases from J, the gap between germline ends came to 5 bases. Here the CDR3 DNA reads TGTGCCAGCAGTTTAGCGGTCTCTGGGGCCAACGTCCTGACTTTC. Residues: CASSLAVSGANVLTF.

The chain joins TRBV6-1 to TRBJ2-7; the match to TRBD2 covers 8 bases. The CDR3 loop spans 15 amino acids. The germline gives CDR1 MNHNS, CDR2 SASEGT. Trimming removed 2 bases from V and 0 bases from J; junction bases left unmatched: 3. CDR3 coding DNA: TGTGCCAGCAGTGAATTAGCGGGGAGCTCCTACGAGCAGTACTTC. Encoded protein: CASSELAGSSYEQYF.

The genes are TRBV4-3 and TRBJ2-1, with 7 bases lining up with TRBD1. The ends lost 1 base at V and 4 bases at J; junction bases unmatched: 4. The germline gives CDR1 LGHNA, CDR2 YSLEER. This CDR3 contains 15 residues. The CDR3 bases are TGCGCCAGCAGCCAAGCCCGGGACAGTTACAATGAGCAGTTCTTC. Its translation is CASSQARDSYNEQFF.